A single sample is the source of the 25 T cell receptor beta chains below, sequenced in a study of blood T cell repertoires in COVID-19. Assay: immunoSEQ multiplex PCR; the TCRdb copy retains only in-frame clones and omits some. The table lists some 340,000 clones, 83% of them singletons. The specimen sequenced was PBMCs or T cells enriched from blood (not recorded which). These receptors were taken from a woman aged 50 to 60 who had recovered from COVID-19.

The CDR3 here is CASSLVGLAGGPNEQYF. The CDR3 nucleotides are TGTGCCAGCAGCTTAGTGGGATTGGCGGGAGGGCCCAACGAGCAGTACTTC. This chain joins TRBV7-6 and TRBJ2-7; 9 bases match TRBD2. Germline-derived CDR1 and CDR2 are SGHVS and FNYEAQ. The CDR3 covers 17 residues. V trimming: 1 base; J trimming: 5 bases; junction bases outside the gene matches: 12.

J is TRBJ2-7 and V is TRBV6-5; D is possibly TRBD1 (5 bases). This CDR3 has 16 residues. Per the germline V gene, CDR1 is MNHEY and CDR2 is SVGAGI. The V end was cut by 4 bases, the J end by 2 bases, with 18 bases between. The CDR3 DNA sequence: TGTGCCAGCAGTTTAGGGCTAGGACAACGAACCTACGAGCAGTACTTC. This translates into CASSLGLGQRTYEQYF.

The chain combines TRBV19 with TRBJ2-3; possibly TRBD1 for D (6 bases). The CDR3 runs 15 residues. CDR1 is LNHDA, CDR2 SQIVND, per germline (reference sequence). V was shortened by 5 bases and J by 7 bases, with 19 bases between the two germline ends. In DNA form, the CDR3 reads TGTGCCAGTAGTGTACAACAGGGTCGTCGGAATACGCAGTATTTT. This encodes CASSVQQGRRNTQYF. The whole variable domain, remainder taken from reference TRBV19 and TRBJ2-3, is DGGITQSPKYLFRKEGQNVTLSCEQNLNHDAMYWYRQDPGQGLRLIYYSQIVNDFQKGDIAEGYSVSREKKESFPLTVTSAQKNPTAFYLCASSVQQGRRNTQYFGPGTRLTVL.

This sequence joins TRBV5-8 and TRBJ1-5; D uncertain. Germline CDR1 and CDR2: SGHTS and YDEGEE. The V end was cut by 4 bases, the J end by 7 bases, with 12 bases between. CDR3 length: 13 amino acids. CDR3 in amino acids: CASSPAAGQPQHF. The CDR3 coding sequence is TGTGCCAGCAGCCCAGCGGCAGGCCAGCCCCAGCATTTT.

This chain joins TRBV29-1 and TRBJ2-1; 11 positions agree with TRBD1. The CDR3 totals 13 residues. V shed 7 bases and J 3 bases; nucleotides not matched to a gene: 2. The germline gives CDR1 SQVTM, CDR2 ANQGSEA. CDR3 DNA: TGCAGCGCTGGGACAGGGGGCTACAATGAGCAGTTCTTC. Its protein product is CSAGTGGYNEQFF.

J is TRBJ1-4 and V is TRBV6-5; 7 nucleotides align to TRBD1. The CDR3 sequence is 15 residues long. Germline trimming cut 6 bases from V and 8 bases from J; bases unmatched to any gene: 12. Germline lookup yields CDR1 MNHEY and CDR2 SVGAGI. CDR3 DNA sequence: TGTGCCAGCAGGCAAGGGACAGCGTTAGACGAAAAACTGTTTTTT. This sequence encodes CASRQGTALDEKLFF.

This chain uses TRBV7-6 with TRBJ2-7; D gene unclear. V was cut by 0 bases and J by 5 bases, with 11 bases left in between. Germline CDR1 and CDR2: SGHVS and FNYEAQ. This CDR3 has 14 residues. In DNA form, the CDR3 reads TGTGCCAGCAGCTTAGCTCCAGGTGGGCACGAGCAGTACTTC. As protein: CASSLAPGGHEQYF. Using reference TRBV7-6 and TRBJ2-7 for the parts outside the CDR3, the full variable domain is GAGVSQSPRYKVTKRGQDVALRCDPISGHVSLYWYRQALGQGPEFLTYFNYEAQQDKSGLPNDRFSAERPEGSISTLTIQRTEQRDSAMYRCASSLAPGGHEQYFGPGTRLTVT.

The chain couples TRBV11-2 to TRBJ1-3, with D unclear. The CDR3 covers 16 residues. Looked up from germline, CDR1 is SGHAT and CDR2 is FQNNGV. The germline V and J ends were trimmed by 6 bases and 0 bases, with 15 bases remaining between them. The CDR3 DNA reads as TGTGCCAGCAGTTTTGCTGATCAGAACTCTGGAAACACCATATATTTT. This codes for CASSFADQNSGNTIYF.

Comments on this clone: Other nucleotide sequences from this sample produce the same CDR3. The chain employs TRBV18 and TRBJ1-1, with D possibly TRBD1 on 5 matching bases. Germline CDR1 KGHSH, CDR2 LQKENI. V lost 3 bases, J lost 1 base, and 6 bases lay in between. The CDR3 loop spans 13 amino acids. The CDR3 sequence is CASSPGQNTEAFF. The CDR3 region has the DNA TGTGCCAGCTCACCCGGACAGAACACTGAAGCTTTCTTT.

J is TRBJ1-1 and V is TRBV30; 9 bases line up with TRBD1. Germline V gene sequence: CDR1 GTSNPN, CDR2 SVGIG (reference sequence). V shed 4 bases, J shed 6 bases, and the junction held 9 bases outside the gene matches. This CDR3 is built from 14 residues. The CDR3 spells CAWTLQGASAEAFF. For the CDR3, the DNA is TGTGCCTGGACCCTACAGGGGGCTAGCGCTGAAGCTTTCTTT.

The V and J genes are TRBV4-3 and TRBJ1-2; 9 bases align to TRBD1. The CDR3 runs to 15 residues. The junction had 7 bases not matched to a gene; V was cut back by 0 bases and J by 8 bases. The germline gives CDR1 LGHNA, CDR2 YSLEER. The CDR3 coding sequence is TGCGCCAGCAGCCAAGATGACAGGGGGACTGGGGGCTACACCTTC. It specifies CASSQDDRGTGGYTF.

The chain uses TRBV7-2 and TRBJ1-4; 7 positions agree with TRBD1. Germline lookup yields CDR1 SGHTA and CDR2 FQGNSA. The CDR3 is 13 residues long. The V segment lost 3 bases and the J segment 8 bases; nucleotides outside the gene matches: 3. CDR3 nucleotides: TGTGCCAGCAGCTTCTTACAGGGGGAAAAACTGTTTTTT. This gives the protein CASSFLQGEKLFF.

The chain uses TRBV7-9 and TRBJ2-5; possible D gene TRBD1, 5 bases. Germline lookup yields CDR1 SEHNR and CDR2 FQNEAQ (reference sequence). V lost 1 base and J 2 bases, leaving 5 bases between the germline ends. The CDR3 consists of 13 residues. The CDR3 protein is CASSLGQQETQYF. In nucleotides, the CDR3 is TGTGCCAGCAGCTTAGGACAGCAAGAGACCCAGTACTTC.

The CDR3 DNA reads TGTGCCAGCAGCTACGGGAGAGGGGGACAGCTAGGATCCGGTCCACCCCTCCACTTT. This codes for CASSYGRGGQLGSGPPLHF. V gene TRBV7-7 combines with J gene TRBJ1-6; 7 positions agree with TRBD1. J lost 11 bases, V lost 4 bases, and 23 bases had no gene match. CDR1 is SSHAT and CDR2 is FNYEAQ in the germline V gene (reference sequence). The CDR3 length is 19 residues. Full variable domain (remainder filled in from reference TRBV7-7 and TRBJ1-6): GAGVSQSPRYKVTKRGQDVTLRCDPISSHATLYWYQQALGQGPEFLTYFNYEAQPDKSGLPSDRFSAERPEGSISTLTIQRTEQRDSAMYRCASSYGRGGQLGSGPPLHFGNGTRLTVT.

Here the CDR3 DNA reads TGTGCCTCGGCGCCAGGCCGAGGAAACACCATATATTTT. The encoded protein is CASAPGRGNTIYF. V usage is TRBV9 and J usage is TRBJ1-3; no clear D. Per germline, CDR1 SGDLS and CDR2 YYNGEE. V lost 10 bases and J 4 bases, leaving 15 bases between the germline ends. The CDR3 runs to 13 residues.

The CDR3 DNA follows: TGTGCCAGTAGTATTTGGGAGACAGGGAATCAGCCCCAGCATTTT. It translates to CASSIWETGNQPQHF. This chain joins TRBV19 and TRBJ1-5; 7 bases line up with TRBD1. V was clipped by 3 bases and J by 4 bases; unmatched bases: 6. The CDR3 runs to 15 residues. Germline V lookup: CDR1 LNHDA, CDR2 SQIVND (reference sequence).

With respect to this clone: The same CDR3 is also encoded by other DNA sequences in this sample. The CDR3 loop reads CASSSGQPNTEAFF. As DNA, the CDR3 is TGCGCCAGCAGCTCCGGACAGCCGAACACTGAAGCTTTCTTT. V and J are TRBV5-1 and TRBJ1-1; D might be TRBD1 (6 bases). V lost 3 bases, J lost 1 base, and 10 bases lay in between. This CDR3 has 14 residues. From germline, CDR1 is SGHRS and CDR2 YFSETQ. Combining the CDR3 with reference TRBV5-1 and TRBJ1-1 gives the whole variable domain KAGVTQTPRYLIKTRGQQVTLSCSPISGHRSVSWYQQTPGQGLQFLFEYFSETQRNKGNFPGRFSGRQFSNSRSEMNVSTLELGDSALYLCASSSGQPNTEAFFGQGTRLTVV.

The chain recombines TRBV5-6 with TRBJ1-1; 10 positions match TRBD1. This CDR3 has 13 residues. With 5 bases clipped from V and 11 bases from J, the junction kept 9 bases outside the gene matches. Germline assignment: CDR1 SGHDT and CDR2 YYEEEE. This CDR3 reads CASRSRDRGRAFF. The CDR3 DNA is TGTGCCAGCAGATCCCGGGACAGGGGAAGGGCTTTCTTT.

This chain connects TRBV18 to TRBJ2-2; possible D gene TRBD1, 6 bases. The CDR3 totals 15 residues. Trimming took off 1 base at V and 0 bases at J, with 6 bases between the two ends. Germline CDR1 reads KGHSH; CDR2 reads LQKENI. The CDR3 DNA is TGTGCCAGCTCACCACAGGGGGCGAACACCGGGGAGCTGTTTTTT. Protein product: CASSPQGANTGELFF.

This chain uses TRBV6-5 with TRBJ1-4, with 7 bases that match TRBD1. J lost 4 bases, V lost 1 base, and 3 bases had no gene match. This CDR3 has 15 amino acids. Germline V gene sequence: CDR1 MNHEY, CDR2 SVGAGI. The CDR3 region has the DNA TGTGCCAGCAGTTACTGGGGACAGCATAATGAAAAACTGTTTTTT. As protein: CASSYWGQHNEKLFF.

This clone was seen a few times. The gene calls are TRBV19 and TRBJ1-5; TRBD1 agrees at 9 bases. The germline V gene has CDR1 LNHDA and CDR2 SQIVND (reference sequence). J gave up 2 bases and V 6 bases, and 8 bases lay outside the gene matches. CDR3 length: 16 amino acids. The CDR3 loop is CASSQLNRGRNQPQHF. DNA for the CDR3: TGTGCCAGTAGCCAATTGAACAGGGGGCGCAATCAGCCCCAGCATTTT.

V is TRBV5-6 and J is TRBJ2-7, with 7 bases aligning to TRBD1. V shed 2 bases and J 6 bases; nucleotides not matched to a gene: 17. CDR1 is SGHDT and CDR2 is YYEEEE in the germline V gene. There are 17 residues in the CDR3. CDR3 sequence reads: CASSLRSGSGGLREQYF. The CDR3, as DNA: TGTGCCAGCAGCTTAAGGTCCGGGTCAGGGGGTCTACGCGAGCAGTACTTC. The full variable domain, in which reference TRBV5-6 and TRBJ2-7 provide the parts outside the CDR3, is DAGVTQSPTHLIKTRGQQVTLRCSPKSGHDTVSWYQQALGQGPQFIFQYYEEEERQRGNFPDRFSGHQFPNYSSELNVNALLLGDSALYLCASSLRSGSGGLREQYFGPGTRLTVT.

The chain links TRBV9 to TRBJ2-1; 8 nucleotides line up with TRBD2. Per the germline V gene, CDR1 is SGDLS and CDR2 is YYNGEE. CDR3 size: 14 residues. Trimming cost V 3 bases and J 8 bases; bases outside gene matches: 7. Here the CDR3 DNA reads TGTGCCAGCAGCGCGGGACTAGAAATTTATGAGCAGTTCTTC. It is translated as CASSAGLEIYEQFF.

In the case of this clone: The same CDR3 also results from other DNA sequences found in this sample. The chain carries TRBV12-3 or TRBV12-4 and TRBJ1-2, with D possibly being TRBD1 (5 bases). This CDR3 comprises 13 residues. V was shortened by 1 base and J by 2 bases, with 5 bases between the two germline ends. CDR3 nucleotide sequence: TGTGCCAGCAGTTTAGACAGGAACTATGGCTACACCTTC. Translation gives CASSLDRNYGYTF.

The chain's CDR3 is CATSRTGDGELFF. In DNA form, the CDR3 reads TGTGCCACCAGCAGGACAGGGGACGGGGAGCTGTTTTTT. This chain connects TRBV15 to TRBJ2-2, with 8 bases lining up with TRBD1. J was trimmed by 7 bases and V by 3 bases; bases with no gene match: 1. The CDR3 has 13 residues. Germline V gene sequence: CDR1 LNHNV, CDR2 YYDKDF (reference sequence).